This is a list of T cell receptor beta chains from one sample in a study of blood T cells in healthy people across ages. TCRdb processed the 5' RACE reads anew with MiXCR; each CDR3 protein has one entry. The data show around 800,000 distinct CDR3 sequences, about half seen once. Source material: blood. The receptors were sampled from a man aged 80 or over in good health. Each CDR3 is given with its conserved first and last residue. Each record gives: V gene, D gene, clone size, J gene, CDR3 DNA, CDR3 protein. A D gene is named only where the DNA matches it firmly. Size is omitted from some rows. Given values are once, few, many or a class for expanded clones.

>TRBV29-1|TRBD2|few|TRBJ2-7
TGCAGCGTTGGACTGGGAGGGGACGAGCAGTACTTC
CSVGLGGDEQYF
>TRBV11-3|TRBD2|.|TRBJ2-5
TGTGCCAGCAGCTTACGGGGGACTAGCGGACAAGAGACCCAGTACTTC
CASSLRGTSGQETQYF
>TRBV4-2|TRBD2|.|TRBJ2-1
TGTGCCAGCAGCCAAGATGGTACGGGAGGAAACTCCTACAATGAGCAGTTCTTC
CASSQDGTGGNSYNEQFF
>TRBV7-2|TRBD1|.|TRBJ2-5
TGTGCCAGCAGCATCGGACAGGGAAGGTTGTCGACCCAGTACTTC
CASSIGQGRLSTQYF
>TRBV7-2|TRBD2|few|TRBJ2-5
TGTGCCAGCAGCCTTCCGGGACTAGGGGCCGAGACCCAGTACTTC
CASSLPGLGAETQYF
>TRBV24-1|TRBD2|many|TRBJ2-1
TGTGCCACCAGTGACCCTTCGGGCGGGAGGACATCCTACAATGAGCAGTTCTTC
CATSDPSGGRTSYNEQFF
>TRBV6-5|.|few|TRBJ2-5
TGTGCCAGCAGTTACTGGGGGGGGCTACAGACTAAAGAGACCCAGTACTTC
CASSYWGGLQTKETQYF
>TRBV25-1|.|few|TRBJ2-1
TGTGCCAGCAGTAACCGTAGGCAGGGTTCCTACAATGAGCAGTTCTTC
CASSNRRQGSYNEQFF
>TRBV7-7|TRBD2|.|TRBJ2-3
TGTGCTAGCAGCCCCCGAGCGGGGGGAGATACGCAGTATTTT
CASSPRAGGDTQYF
>TRBV24-1|.|.|TRBJ2-3
TGTGCCACCAGTGACACGGGACCTTTTAGCACAGATACGCAGTATTTT
CATSDTGPFSTDTQYF
>TRBV4-2|.|few|TRBJ2-1
TGTGCCAGCAGCCAATCCCTGGGGCTAGCGAACAATGAGCAGTTCTTC
CASSQSLGLANNEQFF
>TRBV11-2|.|.|TRBJ2-5
TGTGCCAGCAGCCCAATTCAGGGGCAAGAGACCCAGTACTTC
CASSPIQGQETQYF
>TRBV20-1|.|.|TRBJ2-4
TGCAGTAGGAGAGAACTAGCCAAAAACATTCAGTACTTC
CSRRELAKNIQYF
>TRBV5-1|.|.|TRBJ2-7
TGCGCCAGCAGCCCACCTACTTTCGCCGAGCAGTACTTC
CASSPPTFAEQYF
>TRBV30|.|few|TRBJ1-1
TGTGCCTGGAGTCCAAGACGGGGGGGGAACACTGAAGCTTTCTTT
CAWSPRRGGNTEAFF
>TRBV3-1|TRBD2|few|TRBJ2-3
TGTGCCAGCAGCCGACAAGCGGGAGACGAAGATACGCAGTATTTT
CASSRQAGDEDTQYF
>TRBV2|TRBD2|.|TRBJ2-1
TGTGCCAGCAGTGGGACTAGCGGGAGGGCCGGGTATGAGCAGTTCTTC
CASSGTSGRAGYEQFF